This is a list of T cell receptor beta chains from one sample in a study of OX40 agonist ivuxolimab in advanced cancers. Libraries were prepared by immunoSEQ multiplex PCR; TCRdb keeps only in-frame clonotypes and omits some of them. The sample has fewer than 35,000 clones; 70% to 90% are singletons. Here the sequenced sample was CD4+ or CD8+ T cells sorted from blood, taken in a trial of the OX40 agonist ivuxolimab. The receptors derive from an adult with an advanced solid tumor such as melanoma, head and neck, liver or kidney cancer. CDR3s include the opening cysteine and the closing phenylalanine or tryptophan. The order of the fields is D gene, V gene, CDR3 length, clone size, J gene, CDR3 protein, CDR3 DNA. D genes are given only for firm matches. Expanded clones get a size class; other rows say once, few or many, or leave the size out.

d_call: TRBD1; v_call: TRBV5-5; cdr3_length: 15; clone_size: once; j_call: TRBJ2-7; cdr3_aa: CASSSGQGAGYEQYF; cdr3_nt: TGTGCCAGCAGCTCCGGACAGGGGGCGGGCTACGAGCAGTACTTC
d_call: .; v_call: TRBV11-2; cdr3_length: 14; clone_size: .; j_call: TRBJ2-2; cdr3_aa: CASSLGVNTGELFF; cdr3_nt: TGTGCCAGCAGCTTAGGGGTGAACACCGGGGAGCTGTTTTTT
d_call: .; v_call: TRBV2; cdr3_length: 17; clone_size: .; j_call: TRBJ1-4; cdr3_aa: CASTFAGTSLGGEKLFF; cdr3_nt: TGTGCCAGCACCTTCGCCGGGACATCCCTAGGCGGGGAAAAACTGTTTTTT
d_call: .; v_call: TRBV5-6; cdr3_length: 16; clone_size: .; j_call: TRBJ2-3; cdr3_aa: CASSLEAQVSTDTQYF; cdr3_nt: TGTGCCAGCAGCTTGGAGGCCCAGGTGAGCACAGATACGCAGTATTTT
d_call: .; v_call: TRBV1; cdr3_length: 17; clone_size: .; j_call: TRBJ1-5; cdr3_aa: CTSSQDLGRGSNQPQHF; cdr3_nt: TGCACCAGCAGCCAAGATCTGGGGCGCGGAAGCAATCAGCCCCAGCATTTT
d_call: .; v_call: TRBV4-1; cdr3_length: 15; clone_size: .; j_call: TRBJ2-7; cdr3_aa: CASTLTPGGQNEQYF; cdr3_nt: TGCGCCAGCACCTTAACGCCGGGGGGCCAGAACGAGCAGTACTTC
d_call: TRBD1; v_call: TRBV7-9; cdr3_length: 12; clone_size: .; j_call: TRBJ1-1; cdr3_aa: CANKGGLTEAFF; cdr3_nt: TGTGCCAATAAAGGGGGCCTCACTGAAGCTTTCTTT
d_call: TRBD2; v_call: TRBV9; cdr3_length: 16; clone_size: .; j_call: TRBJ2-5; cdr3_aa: CASSVGERGAQETQYF; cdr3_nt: TGTGCCAGCAGCGTAGGGGAGCGGGGGGCCCAAGAGACCCAGTACTTC
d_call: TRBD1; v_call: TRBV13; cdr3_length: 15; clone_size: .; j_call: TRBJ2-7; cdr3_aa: CASSLTDRGAYEQYF; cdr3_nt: TGTGCCAGCAGCTTGACAGACAGGGGGGCCTACGAGCAGTACTTC
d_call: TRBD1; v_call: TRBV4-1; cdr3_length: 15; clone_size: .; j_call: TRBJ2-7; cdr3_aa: CASSQVPGGRYEQYF; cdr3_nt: TGCGCCAGCAGCCAAGTGCCAGGGGGCAGATACGAGCAGTACTTC
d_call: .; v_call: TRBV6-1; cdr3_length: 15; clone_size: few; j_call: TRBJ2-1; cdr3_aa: CASSKRDLLGDEQFF; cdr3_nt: TGTGCCAGCAGCAAAAGGGACCTCCTAGGGGATGAGCAGTTCTTC
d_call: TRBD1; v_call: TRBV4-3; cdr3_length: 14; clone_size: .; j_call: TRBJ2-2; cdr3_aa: CASSQATGTGELFF; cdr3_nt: TGCGCCAGCAGCCAAGCGACAGGGACCGGGGAGCTGTTTTTT
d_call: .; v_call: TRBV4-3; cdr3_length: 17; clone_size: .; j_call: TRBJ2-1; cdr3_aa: CASSQDRSSGVYNEQFF; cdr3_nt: TGCGCCAGCAGCCAAGACCGTAGTAGCGGAGTCTACAATGAGCAGTTCTTC
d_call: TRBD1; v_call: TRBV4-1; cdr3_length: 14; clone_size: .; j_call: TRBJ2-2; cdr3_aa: CASWPGQGTGELFF; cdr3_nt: TGCGCCAGCTGGCCGGGACAGGGAACCGGGGAGCTGTTTTTT
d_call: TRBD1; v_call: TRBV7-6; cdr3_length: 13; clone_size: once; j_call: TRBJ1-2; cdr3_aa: CASSSQGAGGYTF; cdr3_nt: TGTGCCAGCAGCTCGCAGGGGGCAGGTGGCTACACCTTC